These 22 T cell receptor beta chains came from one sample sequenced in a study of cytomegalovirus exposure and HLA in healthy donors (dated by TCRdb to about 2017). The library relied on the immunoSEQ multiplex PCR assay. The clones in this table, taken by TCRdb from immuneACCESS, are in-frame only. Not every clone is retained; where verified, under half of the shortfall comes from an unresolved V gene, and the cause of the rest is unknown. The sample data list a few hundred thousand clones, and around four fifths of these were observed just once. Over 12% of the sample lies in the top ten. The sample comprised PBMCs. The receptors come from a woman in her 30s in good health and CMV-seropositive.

The CDR3 here is CASSLGGSQETQYF. In nucleotides, the CDR3 is TGTGCCAGCAGCTTAGGCGGGAGCCAAGAGACCCAGTACTTC. The genes are TRBV7-8 and TRBJ2-5, with 7 bases matching TRBD2. This CDR3 spans 14 amino acids. J was trimmed by 1 base and V by 1 base; bases with no gene match: 0. The germline V gene encodes CDR1 SGHVS and CDR2 FQNEAQ.

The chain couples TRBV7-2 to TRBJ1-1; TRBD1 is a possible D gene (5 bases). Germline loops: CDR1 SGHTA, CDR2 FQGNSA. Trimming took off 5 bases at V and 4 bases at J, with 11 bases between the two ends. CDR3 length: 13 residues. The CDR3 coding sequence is TGTGCCAGCAGCACGGCAGGGTTCACTGAAGCTTTCTTT. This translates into CASSTAGFTEAFF.

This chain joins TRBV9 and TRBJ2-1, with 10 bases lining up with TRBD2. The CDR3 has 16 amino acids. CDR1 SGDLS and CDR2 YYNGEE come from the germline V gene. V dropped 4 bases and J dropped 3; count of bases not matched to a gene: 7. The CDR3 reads CASSPGLADDYNEQFF. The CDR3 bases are TGTGCCAGCAGCCCTGGACTAGCGGACGACTACAATGAGCAGTTCTTC.

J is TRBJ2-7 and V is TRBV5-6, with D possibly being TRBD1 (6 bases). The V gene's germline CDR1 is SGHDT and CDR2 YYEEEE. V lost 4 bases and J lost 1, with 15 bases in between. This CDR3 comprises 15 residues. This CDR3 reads CASSPLDRRSYEQYF. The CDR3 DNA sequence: TGTGCCAGCAGCCCCCTCGACAGGAGATCCTACGAGCAGTACTTC.

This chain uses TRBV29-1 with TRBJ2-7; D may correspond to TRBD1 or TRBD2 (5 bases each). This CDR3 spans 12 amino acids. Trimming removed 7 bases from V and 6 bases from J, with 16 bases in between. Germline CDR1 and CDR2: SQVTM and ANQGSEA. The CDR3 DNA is TGCAGCGCTAGGATGGGGGTCGTCGAGCAGTACTTC. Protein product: CSARMGVVEQYF.

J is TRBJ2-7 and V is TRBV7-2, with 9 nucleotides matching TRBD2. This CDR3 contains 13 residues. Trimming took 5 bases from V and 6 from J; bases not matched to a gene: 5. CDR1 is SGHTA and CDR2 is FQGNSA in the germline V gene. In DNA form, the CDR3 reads TGTGCCAGCAGCACCCGCGGGGGGGGCGAGCAGTACTTC. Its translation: CASSTRGGGEQYF.

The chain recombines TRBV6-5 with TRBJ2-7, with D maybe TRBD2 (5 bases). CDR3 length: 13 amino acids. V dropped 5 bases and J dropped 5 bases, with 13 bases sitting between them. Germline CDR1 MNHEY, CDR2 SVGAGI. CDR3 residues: CASSQTLRDEQYF. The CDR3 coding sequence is TGTGCCAGCAGTCAAACCTTGCGGGACGAGCAGTACTTC.

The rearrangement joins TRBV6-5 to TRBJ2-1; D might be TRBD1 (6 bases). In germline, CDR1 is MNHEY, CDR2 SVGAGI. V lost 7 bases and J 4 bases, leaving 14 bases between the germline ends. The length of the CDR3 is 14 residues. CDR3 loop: CASMGTGPYNEQFF. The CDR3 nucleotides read TGTGCCAGCATGGGAACAGGGCCATACAATGAGCAGTTCTTC.

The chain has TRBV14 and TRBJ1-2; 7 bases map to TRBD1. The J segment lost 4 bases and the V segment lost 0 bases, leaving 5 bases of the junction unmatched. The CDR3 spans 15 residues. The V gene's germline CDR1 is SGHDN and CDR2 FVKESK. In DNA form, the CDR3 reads TGTGCCAGCAGCCAAGAACAGGGGACCTTCTATGGCTACACCTTC. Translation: CASSQEQGTFYGYTF.

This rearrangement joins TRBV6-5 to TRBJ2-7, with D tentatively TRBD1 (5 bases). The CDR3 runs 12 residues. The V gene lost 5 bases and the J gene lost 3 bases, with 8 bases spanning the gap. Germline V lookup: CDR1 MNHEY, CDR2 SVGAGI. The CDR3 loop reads CASSKQGYEQYF. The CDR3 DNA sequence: TGTGCCAGCAGTAAGCAGGGCTACGAGCAGTACTTC.

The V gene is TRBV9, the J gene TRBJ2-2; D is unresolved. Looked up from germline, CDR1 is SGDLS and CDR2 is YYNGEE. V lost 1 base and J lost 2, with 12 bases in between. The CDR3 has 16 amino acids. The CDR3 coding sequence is TGTGCCAGCAGCGTATGGCCGGACGGAAACACCGGGGAGCTGTTTTTT. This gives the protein CASSVWPDGNTGELFF.

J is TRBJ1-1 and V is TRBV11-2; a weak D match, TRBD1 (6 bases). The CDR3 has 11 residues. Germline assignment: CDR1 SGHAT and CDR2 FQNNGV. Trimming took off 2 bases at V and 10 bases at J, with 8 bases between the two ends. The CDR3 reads CASSLRGGAFF. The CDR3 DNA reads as TGTGCCAGCAGCTTACGAGGGGGAGCTTTCTTT.

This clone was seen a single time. CDR3 residues: CASSFGQGYEQYF. In DNA, the CDR3 is TGTGCCAGCAGCTTCGGTCAGGGCTACGAGCAGTACTTC. The chain employs TRBV7-3 and TRBJ2-7, with a weak D call TRBD1 (5 bases). CDR3 length: 13 residues. The germline V and J ends were trimmed by 3 bases and 3 bases, with 9 bases remaining between them. Germline loops: CDR1 SGHTA, CDR2 FQGTGA.

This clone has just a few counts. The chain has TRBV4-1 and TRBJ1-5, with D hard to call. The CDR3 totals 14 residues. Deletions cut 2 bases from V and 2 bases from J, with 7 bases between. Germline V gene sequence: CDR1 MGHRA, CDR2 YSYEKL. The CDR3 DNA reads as TGCGCCAGCAGCCAAAGGTCAGGCAATCAGCCCCAGCATTTT. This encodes CASSQRSGNQPQHF.

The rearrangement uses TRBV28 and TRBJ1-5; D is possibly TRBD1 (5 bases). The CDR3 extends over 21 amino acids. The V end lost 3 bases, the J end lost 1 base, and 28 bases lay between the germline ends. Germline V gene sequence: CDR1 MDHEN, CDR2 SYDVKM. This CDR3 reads CASSFSPGTRGRVVSNQPQHF. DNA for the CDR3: TGTGCCAGCAGTTTTAGTCCTGGGACCCGGGGAAGAGTGGTAAGCAATCAGCCCCAGCATTTT.

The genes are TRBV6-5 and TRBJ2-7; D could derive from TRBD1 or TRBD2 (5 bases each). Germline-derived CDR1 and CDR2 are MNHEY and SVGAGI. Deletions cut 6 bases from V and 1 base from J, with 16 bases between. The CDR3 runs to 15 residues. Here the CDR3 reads CASRGLSGRSYEQYF. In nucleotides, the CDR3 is TGTGCCAGCAGGGGTCTGTCGGGACGGTCCTACGAGCAGTACTTC.

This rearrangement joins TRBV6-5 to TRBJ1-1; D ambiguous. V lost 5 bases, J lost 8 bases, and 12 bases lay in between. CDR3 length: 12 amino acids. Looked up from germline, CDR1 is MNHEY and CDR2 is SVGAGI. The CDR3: CASSNDKREAFF. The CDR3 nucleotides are TGTGCCAGCAGTAACGACAAGCGCGAAGCTTTCTTT.

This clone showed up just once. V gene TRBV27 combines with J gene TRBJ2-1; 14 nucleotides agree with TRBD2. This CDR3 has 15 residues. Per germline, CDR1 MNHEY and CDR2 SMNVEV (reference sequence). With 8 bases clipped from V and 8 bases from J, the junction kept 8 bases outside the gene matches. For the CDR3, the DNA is TGTGCCAGCGGTCAGACTAGCGGGAGGGCCGATGAGCAGTTCTTC. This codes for CASGQTSGRADEQFF.

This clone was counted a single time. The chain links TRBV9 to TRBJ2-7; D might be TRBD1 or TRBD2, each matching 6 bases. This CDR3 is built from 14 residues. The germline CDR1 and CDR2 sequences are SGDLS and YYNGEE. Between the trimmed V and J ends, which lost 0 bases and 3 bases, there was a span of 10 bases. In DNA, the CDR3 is TGTGCCAGCAGCGTAGAGGGGGAGGTCTACGAGCAGTACTTC. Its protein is CASSVEGEVYEQYF.

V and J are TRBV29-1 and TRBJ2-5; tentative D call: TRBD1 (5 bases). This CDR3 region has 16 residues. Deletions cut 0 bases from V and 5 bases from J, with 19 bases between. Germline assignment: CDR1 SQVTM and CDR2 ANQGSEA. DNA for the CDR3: TGCAGCGTTGAAGATCTTGGGCAGGGTCCCCAGGAGACCCAGTACTTC. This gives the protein CSVEDLGQGPQETQYF.

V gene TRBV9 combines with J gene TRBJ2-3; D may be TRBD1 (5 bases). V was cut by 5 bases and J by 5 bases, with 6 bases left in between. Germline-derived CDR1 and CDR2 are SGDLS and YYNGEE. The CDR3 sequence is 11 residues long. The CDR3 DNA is TGTGCCAGCAGAAGGGGAGATACGCAGTATTTT. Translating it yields CASRRGDTQYF.

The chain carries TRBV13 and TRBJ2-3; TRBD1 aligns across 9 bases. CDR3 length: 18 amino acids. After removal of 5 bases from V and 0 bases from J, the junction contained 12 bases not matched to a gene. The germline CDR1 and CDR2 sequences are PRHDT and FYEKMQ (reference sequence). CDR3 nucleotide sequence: TGTGCCAGCAGCGACAGGGGGGGGCTAGCGGCTAGCACAGATACGCAGTATTTT. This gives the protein CASSDRGGLAASTDTQYF.